The T cell receptor beta chain described here comes from a study of T cell repertoires and Cas9 in healthy adults. Sequenced by immunoSEQ multiplex PCR; TCRdb stores in-frame clones only, minus some. The profile shows tens of thousands of clones, 85% to 95% of them singletons. Germline CDR1 GTSNPN, CDR2 SVGIG (reference sequence). Trimming took off 1 base at V and 6 bases at J, with 13 bases between the two ends. The CDR3 extends over 13 amino acids. This clonotype originated in a human donor in good health. The sequencing sample was made of CD4+ effector T cells (CD127+, CD25-, CD137-, CD154-) from PBMCs; culture status not recorded. The V and J genes are TRBV30 and TRBJ2-7; maybe TRBD1 (5 bases). The CDR3 DNA reads TGTGCCTGGAGTGAAGACAGAGGTGCCGAGCAGTACTTC. Protein product: CAWSEDRGAEQYF.